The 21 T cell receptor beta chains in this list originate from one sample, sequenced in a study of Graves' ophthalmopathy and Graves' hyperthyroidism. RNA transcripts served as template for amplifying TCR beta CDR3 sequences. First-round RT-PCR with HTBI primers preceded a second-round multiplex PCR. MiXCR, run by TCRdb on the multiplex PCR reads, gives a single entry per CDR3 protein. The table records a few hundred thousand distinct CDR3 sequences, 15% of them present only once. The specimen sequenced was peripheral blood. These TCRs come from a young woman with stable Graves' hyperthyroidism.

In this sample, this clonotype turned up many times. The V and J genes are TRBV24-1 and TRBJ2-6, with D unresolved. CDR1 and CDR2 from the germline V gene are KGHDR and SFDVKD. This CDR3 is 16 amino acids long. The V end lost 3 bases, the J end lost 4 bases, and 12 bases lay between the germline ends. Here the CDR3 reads CATSDGGRPGANVLTF. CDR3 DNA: TGTGCCACCAGTGATGGTGGGCGCCCAGGGGCCAACGTCCTGACTTTC.

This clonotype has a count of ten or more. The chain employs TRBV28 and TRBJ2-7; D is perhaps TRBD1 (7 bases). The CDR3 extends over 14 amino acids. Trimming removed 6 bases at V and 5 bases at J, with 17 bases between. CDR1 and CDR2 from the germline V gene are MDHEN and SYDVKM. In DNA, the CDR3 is TGTGCCAGCAGCACGACAGGGACTCACGACGAGCAGTACTTC. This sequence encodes CASSTTGTHDEQYF.

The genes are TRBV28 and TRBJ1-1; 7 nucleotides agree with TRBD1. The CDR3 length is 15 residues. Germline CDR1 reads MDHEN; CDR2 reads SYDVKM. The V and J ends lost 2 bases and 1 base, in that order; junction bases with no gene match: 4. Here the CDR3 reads CASSLGYRGNTEAFF. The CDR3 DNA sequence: TGTGCCAGCAGTTTAGGGTACAGGGGGAACACTGAAGCTTTCTTT.

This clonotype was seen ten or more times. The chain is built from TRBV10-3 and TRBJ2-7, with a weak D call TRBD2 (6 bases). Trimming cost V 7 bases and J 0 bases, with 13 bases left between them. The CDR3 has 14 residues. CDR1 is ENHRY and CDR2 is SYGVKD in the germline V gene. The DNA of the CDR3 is TGTGCCATCACCTCCCGGCGGGACTCCTACGAGCAGTACTTC. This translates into CAITSRRDSYEQYF.

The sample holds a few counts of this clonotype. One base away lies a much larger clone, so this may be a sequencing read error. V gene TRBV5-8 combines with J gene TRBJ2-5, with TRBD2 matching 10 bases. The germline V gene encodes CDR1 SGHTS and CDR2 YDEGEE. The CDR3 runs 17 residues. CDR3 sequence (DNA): TGTGCCAGCAGCTTGGAAGGTCTAGCGGGGGACCAAGAGAGCCAGTACTTC. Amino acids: CASSLEGLAGDQESQYF.

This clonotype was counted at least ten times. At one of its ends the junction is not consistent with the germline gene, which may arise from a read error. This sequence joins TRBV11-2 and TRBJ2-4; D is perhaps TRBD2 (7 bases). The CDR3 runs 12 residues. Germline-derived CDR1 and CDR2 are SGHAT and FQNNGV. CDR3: CASSPQRDIKYF. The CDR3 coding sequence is TGTGCCAGCAGCCCCCAGCGGGACATTAAGTACTTC.

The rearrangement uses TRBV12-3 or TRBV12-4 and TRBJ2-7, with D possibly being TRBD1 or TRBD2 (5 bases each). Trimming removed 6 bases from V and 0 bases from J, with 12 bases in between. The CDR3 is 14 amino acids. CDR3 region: CASSLGESSYEQYF. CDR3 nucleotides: TGTGCCAGCAGCCTGGGGGAAAGCTCCTACGAGCAGTACTTC.

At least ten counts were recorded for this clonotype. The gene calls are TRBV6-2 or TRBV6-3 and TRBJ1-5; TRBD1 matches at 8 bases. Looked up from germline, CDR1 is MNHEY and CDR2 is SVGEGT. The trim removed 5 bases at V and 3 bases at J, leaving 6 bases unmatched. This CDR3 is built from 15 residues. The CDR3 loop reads CASSRGTGHNQPQHF. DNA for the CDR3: TGTGCCAGCAGTAGGGGGACAGGTCACAATCAGCCCCAGCATTTT.

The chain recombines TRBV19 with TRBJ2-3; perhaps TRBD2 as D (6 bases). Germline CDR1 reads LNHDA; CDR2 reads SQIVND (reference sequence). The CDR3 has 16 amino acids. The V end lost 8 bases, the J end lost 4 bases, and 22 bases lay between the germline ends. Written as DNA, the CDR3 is TGTGCCAGTCGACAGCGGGCCTCGACCCCCCCAGATACGCAGTATTTT. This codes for CASRQRASTPPDTQYF.

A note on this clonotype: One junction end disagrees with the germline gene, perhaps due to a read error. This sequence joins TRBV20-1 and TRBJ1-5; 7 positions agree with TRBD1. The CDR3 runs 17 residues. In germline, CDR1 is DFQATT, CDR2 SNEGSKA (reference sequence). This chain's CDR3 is CSARITGDSISNQPQHF. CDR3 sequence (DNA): TGCAGTGCTAGAATAACAGGGGACAGCATAAGCAATCAGCCTCAGCATTTT.

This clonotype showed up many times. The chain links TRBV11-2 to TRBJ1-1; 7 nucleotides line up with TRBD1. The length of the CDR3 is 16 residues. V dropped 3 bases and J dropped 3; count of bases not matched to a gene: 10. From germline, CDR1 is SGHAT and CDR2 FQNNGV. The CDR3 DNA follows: TGTGCCAGCAGCTTTTTACAGGGGCGGAGGGACACTGAAGCTTTCTTT. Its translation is CASSFLQGRRDTEAFF. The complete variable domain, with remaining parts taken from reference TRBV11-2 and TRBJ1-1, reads EAGVAQSPRYKIIEKRQSVAFWCNPISGHATLYWYQQILGQGPKLLIQFQNNGVVDDSQLPKDRFSAERLKGVDSTLKIQPAKLEDSAVYLCASSFLQGRRDTEAFFGQGTRLTVV.

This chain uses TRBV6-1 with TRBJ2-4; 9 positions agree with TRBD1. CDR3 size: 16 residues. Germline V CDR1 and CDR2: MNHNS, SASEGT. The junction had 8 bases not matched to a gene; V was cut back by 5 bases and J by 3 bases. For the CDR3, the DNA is TGTGCCAGCAGTCCTACCGGGACAGGGTTCAAAAACATTCAGTACTTC. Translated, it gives CASSPTGTGFKNIQYF.

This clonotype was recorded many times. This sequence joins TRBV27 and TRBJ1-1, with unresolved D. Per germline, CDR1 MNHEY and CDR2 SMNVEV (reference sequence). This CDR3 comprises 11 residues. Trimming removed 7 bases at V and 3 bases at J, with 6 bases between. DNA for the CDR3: TGTGCCAGCAAAGGGTACACTGAAGCTTTCTTT. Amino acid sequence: CASKGYTEAFF.

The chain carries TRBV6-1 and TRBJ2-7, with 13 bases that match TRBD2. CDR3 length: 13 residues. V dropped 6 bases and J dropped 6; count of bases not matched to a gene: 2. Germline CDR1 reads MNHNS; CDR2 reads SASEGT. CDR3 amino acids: CASSWTSGSEQYF. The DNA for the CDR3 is TGTGCCAGCAGCTGGACTAGCGGGAGCGAGCAGTACTTC.

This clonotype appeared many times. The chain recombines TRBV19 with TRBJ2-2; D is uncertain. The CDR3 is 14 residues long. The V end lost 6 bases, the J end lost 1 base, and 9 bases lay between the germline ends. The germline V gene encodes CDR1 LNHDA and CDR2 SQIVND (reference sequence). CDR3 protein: CASRRAENTGELFF. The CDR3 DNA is TGTGCCAGTAGAAGGGCAGAGAACACCGGGGAGCTGTTTTTT. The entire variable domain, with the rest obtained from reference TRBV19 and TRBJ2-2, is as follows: DGGITQSPKYLFRKEGQNVTLSCEQNLNHDAMYWYRQDPGQGLRLIYYSQIVNDFQKGDIAEGYSVSREKKESFPLTVTSAQKNPTAFYLCASRRAENTGELFFGEGSRLTVL.

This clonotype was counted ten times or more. The CDR3 reads CSASRTGSANNSPLHF. In DNA form, the CDR3 reads TGCAGTGCTTCTCGTACAGGGTCCGCGAATAATTCACCCCTCCACTTT. V usage is TRBV20-1 and J usage is TRBJ1-6; perhaps TRBD1 as D (6 bases). The V gene lost 5 bases and the J gene lost 5 bases, with 19 bases spanning the gap. Germline-derived CDR1 and CDR2 are DFQATT and SNEGSKA (reference sequence). The CDR3 is 16 amino acids.

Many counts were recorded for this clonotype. The CDR3 bases are TGTGCCAGCTTTTTCGGACCGGGGTTCTACGAGCAGTACTTC. This translates into CASFFGPGFYEQYF. The rearrangement joins TRBV6-2 or TRBV6-3 to TRBJ2-7, with D perhaps matching TRBD2 (5 bases). V lost 8 bases to trimming and J lost 3 bases, with 17 bases between them. Germline V CDR1 and CDR2: MNHEY, SVGEGT. This CDR3 spans 14 amino acids.

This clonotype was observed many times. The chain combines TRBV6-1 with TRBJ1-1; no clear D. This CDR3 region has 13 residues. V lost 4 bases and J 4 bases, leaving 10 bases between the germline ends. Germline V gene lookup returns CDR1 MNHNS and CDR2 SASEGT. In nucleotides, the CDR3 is TGTGCCAGCAGTGTGAAGTTAGGCACTGAAGCTTTCTTT. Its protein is CASSVKLGTEAFF.

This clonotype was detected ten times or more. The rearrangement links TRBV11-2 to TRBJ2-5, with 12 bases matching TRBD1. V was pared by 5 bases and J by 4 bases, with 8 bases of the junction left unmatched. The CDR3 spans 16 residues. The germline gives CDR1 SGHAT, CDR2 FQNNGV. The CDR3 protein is CASSPGGTGGAETQYF. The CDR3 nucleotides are TGTGCCAGCAGCCCAGGTGGGACAGGGGGCGCAGAGACCCAGTACTTC.

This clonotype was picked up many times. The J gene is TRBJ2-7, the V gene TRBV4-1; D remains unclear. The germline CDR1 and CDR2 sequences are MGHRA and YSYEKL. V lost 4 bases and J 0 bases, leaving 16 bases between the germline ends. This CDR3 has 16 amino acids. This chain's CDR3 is CASSPPVWQDSYEQYF. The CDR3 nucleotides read TGCGCCAGCAGCCCACCTGTATGGCAGGACTCCTACGAGCAGTACTTC.

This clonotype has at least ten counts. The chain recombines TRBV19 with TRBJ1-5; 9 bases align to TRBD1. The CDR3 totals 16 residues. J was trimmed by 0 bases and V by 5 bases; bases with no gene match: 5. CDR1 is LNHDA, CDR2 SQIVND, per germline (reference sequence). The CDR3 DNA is TGTGCCAGTAGTCCGGACAGGGGCCGTAGCAATCAGCCCCAGCATTTT. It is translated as CASSPDRGRSNQPQHF.